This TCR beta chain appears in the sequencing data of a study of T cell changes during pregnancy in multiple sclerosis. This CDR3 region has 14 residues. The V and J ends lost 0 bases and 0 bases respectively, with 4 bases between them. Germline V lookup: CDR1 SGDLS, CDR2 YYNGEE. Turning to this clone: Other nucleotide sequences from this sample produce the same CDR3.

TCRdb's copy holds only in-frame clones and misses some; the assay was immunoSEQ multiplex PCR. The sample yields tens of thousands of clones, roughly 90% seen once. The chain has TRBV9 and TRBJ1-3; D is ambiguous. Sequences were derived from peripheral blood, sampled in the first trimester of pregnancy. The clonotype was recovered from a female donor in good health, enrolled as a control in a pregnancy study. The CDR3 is CASSVAGSGNTIYF. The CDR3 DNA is TGTGCCAGCAGCGTAGCAGGCTCTGGAAACACCATATATTTT.